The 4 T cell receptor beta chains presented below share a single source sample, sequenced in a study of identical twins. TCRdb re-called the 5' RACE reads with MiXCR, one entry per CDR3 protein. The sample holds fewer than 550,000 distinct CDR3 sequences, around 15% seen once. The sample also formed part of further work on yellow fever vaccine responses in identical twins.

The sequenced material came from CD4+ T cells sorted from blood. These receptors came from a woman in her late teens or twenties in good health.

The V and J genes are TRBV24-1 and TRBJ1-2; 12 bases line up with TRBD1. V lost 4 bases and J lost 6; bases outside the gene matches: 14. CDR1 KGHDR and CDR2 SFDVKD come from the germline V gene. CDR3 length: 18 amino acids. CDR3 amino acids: CATSDHAGTGGTRHGYTF. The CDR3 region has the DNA TGTGCCACCAGTGACCATGCCGGGACAGGGGGCACCCGGCATGGCTACACCTTC.

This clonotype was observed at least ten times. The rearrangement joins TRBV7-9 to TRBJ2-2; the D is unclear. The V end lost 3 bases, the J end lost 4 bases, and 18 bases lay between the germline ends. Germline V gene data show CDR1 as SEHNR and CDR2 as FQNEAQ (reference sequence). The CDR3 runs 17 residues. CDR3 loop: CASSFSAGHPSTGELFF. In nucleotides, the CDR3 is TGTGCCAGCAGCTTCAGCGCTGGCCACCCGAGCACCGGGGAGCTGTTTTTT.

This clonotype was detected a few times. CDR3 nucleotides: TGCAGTGCTACCCAGACAGTTAACTATGGCTACACCTTC. Encoded protein: CSATQTVNYGYTF. The chain uses TRBV20-1 and TRBJ1-2, with D possibly being TRBD1 (5 bases). Between the trimmed V and J ends, which lost 4 bases and 1 base, there was a span of 10 bases. This CDR3 contains 13 residues. Looked up from germline, CDR1 is DFQATT and CDR2 is SNEGSKA (reference sequence).

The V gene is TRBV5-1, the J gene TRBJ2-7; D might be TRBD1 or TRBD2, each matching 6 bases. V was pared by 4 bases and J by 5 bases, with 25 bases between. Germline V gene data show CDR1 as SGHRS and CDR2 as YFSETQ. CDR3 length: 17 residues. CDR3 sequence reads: CASSPGLGGGLMNEQYF. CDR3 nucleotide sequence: TGCGCCAGCAGCCCAGGTTTGGGGGGCGGCTTAATGAACGAGCAGTACTTC.